Each of the 16 T cell receptor beta chains below was sequenced from the same sample in a study of Graves' ophthalmopathy and Graves' hyperthyroidism. RNA transcripts were the source from which TCR beta CDR3 regions were amplified. RT-PCR was first run with HTBI primers, then multiplex PCR in a second round. TCRdb re-called the multiplex PCR reads with MiXCR, one entry per CDR3 protein. The table has 900,000 to 1,200,000 distinct CDR3 sequences, about two fifths seen once; the top ten hold over 8.5%. Sequences were obtained from peripheral blood or thyroid tissue (not recorded which). These receptors were collected from an adult man with Graves' hyperthyroidism.

The V and J genes are TRBV7-9 and TRBJ2-7; D possibly corresponds to TRBD2 (6 bases). This CDR3 spans 13 amino acids. Trimming pared 2 bases from V and 7 bases from J, leaving 12 bases between. The V gene's germline CDR1 is SEHNR and CDR2 FQNEAQ (reference sequence). CDR3 protein: CASSLPGVREQYF. In DNA, the CDR3 is TGTGCCAGCAGCTTACCGGGGGTCCGGGAGCAGTACTTC.

This sequence joins TRBV10-2 and TRBJ2-7, with D uncertain. The CDR3 is 13 amino acids. V lost 7 bases and J 8 bases, leaving 18 bases between the germline ends. Per germline, CDR1 WSHSY and CDR2 SAAADI. The CDR3 sequence: CASTEPGKPQQYF. CDR3 coding DNA: TGCGCCAGCACCGAACCGGGCAAGCCCCAGCAGTACTTC.

This clonotype showed up many times. The chain couples TRBV12-3 or TRBV12-4 to TRBJ1-5, with 8 bases matching TRBD1. V was clipped by 6 bases and J by 1 base; unmatched bases: 2. The CDR3 has 14 amino acids. The CDR3 DNA reads as TGTGCCAGCAGCTGGACAGGGAGCAATCAGCCCCAGCATTTT. Amino acids: CASSWTGSNQPQHF.

The rearrangement uses TRBV15 and TRBJ2-5; D possibly matches TRBD1 or TRBD2 (5 bases each). The CDR3 is 14 amino acids. Trimming cost V 3 bases and J 2 bases, with 10 bases left between them. Germline V lookup: CDR1 LNHNV, CDR2 YYDKDF (reference sequence). The CDR3 bases are TGTGCCACCAGCAGCGGGGCAGAGCAAGAGACCCAGTACTTC. Its translation: CATSSGAEQETQYF.

The chain carries TRBV29-1 and TRBJ1-6, with 7 bases aligning to TRBD1. Germline V CDR1 and CDR2: SQVTM, ANQGSEA. This CDR3 has 13 amino acids. V lost 6 bases to trimming and J lost 3 bases; unmatched junction nucleotides: 2. As DNA, the CDR3 is TGCAGCGTGGGGGACAGCTATAATTCACCCCTCCACTTT. Residues: CSVGDSYNSPLHF.

This clonotype was seen at least ten times. This chain uses TRBV7-9 with TRBJ1-2, with TRBD1 as a possible D gene (6 bases). Trimming cost V 5 bases and J 4 bases, with 8 bases left between them. The germline V gene has CDR1 SEHNR and CDR2 FQNEAQ (reference sequence). CDR3 length: 12 residues. The CDR3 nucleotides read TGTGCCAGCAGCCTGACAGGCTATGGCTACACCTTC. This sequence encodes CASSLTGYGYTF.

This clonotype was detected many times. V gene TRBV9 combines with J gene TRBJ2-5; D unclear. V was shortened by 2 bases and J by 4 bases, with 15 bases between the two germline ends. This CDR3 has 15 residues. The germline V gene has CDR1 SGDLS and CDR2 YYNGEE. CDR3 sequence (DNA): TGTGCCAGCAGCGTCCTCGGTCGTCTACCAGAGACCCAGTACTTC. Translated: CASSVLGRLPETQYF.

This clonotype was detected many times. The chain recombines TRBV15 with TRBJ2-2; D is perhaps TRBD1 or TRBD2 (5 bases each). Trimming pared 4 bases from V and 4 bases from J, leaving 16 bases between. CDR1 is LNHNV and CDR2 is YYDKDF in the germline V gene (reference sequence). This CDR3 is 16 amino acids long. CDR3 nucleotides: TGTGCCACCAGCAAGTTGTGGGGCGAGGGCACCGGGGAGCTGTTTTTT. Its translation: CATSKLWGEGTGELFF.

In its sample, this clonotype was seen many times. V is TRBV5-6 and J is TRBJ2-6; 7 bases align to TRBD1. Germline assignment: CDR1 SGHDT and CDR2 YYEEEE. CDR3 size: 14 residues. Unmatched junction bases numbered 2, after V lost 7 bases and J lost 1 base. The CDR3 here is CASGQVSGANVLTF. The CDR3 bases are TGTGCCAGCGGACAGGTATCTGGGGCCAACGTCCTGACTTTC.

This rearrangement joins TRBV7-9 to TRBJ2-7; D ambiguous. The J call may be mistaken, given a closer DNA end match to TRBJ2-1. Germline CDR1 is SEHNR and CDR2 is FQNEAQ (reference sequence). This CDR3 comprises 11 residues. The CDR3 loop reads CAVPQPNEQFF. CDR3 coding DNA: TGTGCGGTGCCGCAGCCGAATGAGCAGTTCTTC.

The chain links TRBV12-3 or TRBV12-4 to TRBJ2-5, with 12 bases aligning to TRBD2. The CDR3 sequence is 17 residues long. J was trimmed by 5 bases and V by 6 bases; bases with no gene match: 13. The chain's CDR3 is CASRKPSGRALGETQYF. CDR3 nucleotide sequence: TGTGCCAGCAGGAAACCTAGCGGGAGGGCGCTTGGGGAGACCCAGTACTTC.

This clonotype has at least ten counts. The chain recombines TRBV4-1 with TRBJ1-5, with 9 bases matching TRBD1. Germline trimming cut 5 bases from V and 4 bases from J; bases unmatched to any gene: 6. This CDR3 spans 15 amino acids. Germline CDR1 MGHRA, CDR2 YSYEKL. CDR3 in amino acids: CASSARDRENQPQHF. The CDR3 coding sequence is TGCGCCAGCAGCGCCCGGGACAGGGAAAATCAGCCCCAGCATTTT.

At least ten counts were recorded for this clonotype. DNA for the CDR3: TGTGCCAGCAGAGACACAGCTGAAGCTTTCTTT. This translates into CASRDTAEAFF. The chain couples TRBV6-5 to TRBJ1-1; D is unclear. Deletions cut 6 bases from V and 6 bases from J, with 8 bases between. The length of the CDR3 is 11 residues. Germline lookup yields CDR1 MNHEY and CDR2 SVGAGI.

This rearrangement joins TRBV2 to TRBJ1-3, with D uncertain. This CDR3 has 13 residues. Trimming cost V 0 bases and J 7 bases, with 7 bases left between them. CDR1 SNHLY and CDR2 FYNNEI come from the germline V gene. CDR3 amino acids: CASSEAEGNTIYF. Here the CDR3 DNA reads TGTGCCAGCAGTGAAGCTGAGGGCAACACCATATATTTT.

The chain has TRBV7-2 and TRBJ2-5, with D possibly matching TRBD2 (6 bases). The J call is doubtful: the DNA matches TRBJ2-1 better. The CDR3 runs 16 residues. Germline V gene lookup returns CDR1 SGHTA and CDR2 FQGNSA. Here the CDR3 reads CASSLEAGIGGNEQFF. The CDR3, as DNA: TGTGCCAGCAGCTTAGAGGCGGGGATTGGTGGAAATGAGCAGTTCTTC.

The chain has TRBV7-2 and TRBJ1-2; 7 nucleotides line up with TRBD1. Germline CDR1 and CDR2: SGHTA and FQGNSA. V lost 1 base and J lost 7; bases outside the gene matches: 9. CDR3 length: 15 residues. The CDR3 bases are TGTACCAGCAGCTTAGTGGGACAGACCTCCGGTGGCTACACCTTC. Residues: CTSSLVGQTSGGYTF.